This paragraph reports one T cell receptor (beta chain). As yet, its antigen is unknown. Gene names are the mouse ones. The read finishes 4 residues shy of the CDR3 end, and the germline J gene is used to complete it. This entry comes from a study of CD8+ T cells in alopecia areata. Across the whole study: Each recipient was an approximately 6-11-week-old female C3H/HeJ mouse given skin from an approximately 6-12-month-old C3H/HeJ donor with spontaneous alopecia. Study results and caveats: Clonality in lesional scalp, especially alopecia totalis/universalis, exceeded that of normal scalp. Patients shared TCRs less clearly than mice did, possibly owing to HLA. Resident alphabeta T cells of normal skin are also sequenced in scalp samples.

A sort of pooled cutaneous lymph node cells used CD4, CD8alpha, NKG2D, NKG2ACE and other stains. Germline V gives CDR1 NSHNY, CDR2 SYGAGN. This CDR3 contains 14 residues. cDNA serving as the sequencing template came from extracted, reverse transcribed RNA. The protocol was immunoSEQ multiplex PCR, while the TCRdb copy is restricted to in-frame clones and leaves out a portion. The data show more than 250,000 clones, with none appearing a single time. The genes are TRBV13-1 and TRBJ2-7, with 9 bases that match TRBD1. This clonotype originated in a C3H/HeJ mouse with alopecia areata. The strain's MHC: H2-k. What was sequenced was CD4+ T cells sorted from a lymph node. The CDR3 spells CASGSPGQGYEQYF. The part of the CDR3 DNA that was read is TGTGCCAGCGGCTCTCCGGGACAGGGATAT.